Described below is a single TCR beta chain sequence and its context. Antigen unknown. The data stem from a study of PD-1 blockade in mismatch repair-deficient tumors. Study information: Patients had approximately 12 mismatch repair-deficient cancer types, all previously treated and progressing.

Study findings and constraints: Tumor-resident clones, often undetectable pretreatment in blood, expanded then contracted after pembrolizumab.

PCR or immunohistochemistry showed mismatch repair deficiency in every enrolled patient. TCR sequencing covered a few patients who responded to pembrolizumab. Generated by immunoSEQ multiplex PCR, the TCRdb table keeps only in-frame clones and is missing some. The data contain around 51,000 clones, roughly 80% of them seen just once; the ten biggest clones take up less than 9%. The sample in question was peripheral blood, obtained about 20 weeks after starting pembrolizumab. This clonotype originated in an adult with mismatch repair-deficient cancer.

The CDR3 loop is CASSSLKREVDNEQFF. The CDR3 coding sequence is TGTGCCAGCAGCTCCCTAAAGCGGGAGGTAGACAATGAGCAGTTCTTC. This chain connects TRBV7-9 to TRBJ2-1, with 9 bases that match TRBD2. The germline V gene has CDR1 SEHNR and CDR2 FQNEAQ (reference sequence). J lost 5 bases, V lost 4 bases, and 9 bases had no gene match. The CDR3 extends over 16 amino acids.